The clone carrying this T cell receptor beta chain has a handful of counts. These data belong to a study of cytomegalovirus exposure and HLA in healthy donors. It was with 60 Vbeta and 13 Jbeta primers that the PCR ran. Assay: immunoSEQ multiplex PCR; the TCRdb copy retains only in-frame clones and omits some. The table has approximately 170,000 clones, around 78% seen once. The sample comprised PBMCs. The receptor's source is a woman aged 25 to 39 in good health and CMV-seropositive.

In nucleotides, the CDR3 is TGTGCCAGCAGCTTCTCCAGCTCCTACGAGCAGTACTTC. Amino acid sequence: CASSFSSSYEQYF. V is TRBV27 and J is TRBJ2-7, with D uncertain. The CDR3 sequence is 13 residues long. CDR1 and CDR2 from the germline V gene are MNHEY and SMNVEV (reference sequence). V lost 6 bases, J lost 0 bases, and 9 bases lay in between.